Each of the 3 T cell receptor beta chains below was sequenced from the same sample in a study of cytomegalovirus exposure and HLA in healthy donors. In the PCR, 60 Vbeta and 13 Jbeta primers were used. The assay was immunoSEQ multiplex PCR, and TCRdb's table has in-frame clones only and misses some. The sample includes about 140,000 clones, 70% to 85% of them seen just once. The sample was PBMCs. The receptors were sampled from a man younger than 45 in good health and CMV-seropositive.

The chain recombines TRBV19 with TRBJ2-3; TRBD2 agrees at 11 bases. This CDR3 contains 17 residues. From germline, CDR1 is LNHDA and CDR2 SQIVND (reference sequence). Trimming removed 4 bases from V and 0 bases from J; junction bases left unmatched: 6. The CDR3 nucleotides read TGTGCCAGTAGTACTGGACTAGCGGGTACTAGCACAGATACGCAGTATTTT. This translates into CASSTGLAGTSTDTQYF. The variable domain in full, completed from reference TRBV19 and TRBJ2-3, reads DGGITQSPKYLFRKEGQNVTLSCEQNLNHDAMYWYRQDPGQGLRLIYYSQIVNDFQKGDIAEGYSVSREKKESFPLTVTSAQKNPTAFYLCASSTGLAGTSTDTQYFGPGTRLTVL.

This clone was counted once. The chain joins TRBV4-2 to TRBJ2-5; possibly TRBD2 for D (6 bases). The J call is uncertain, as TRBJ2-7 better fits the DNA end. The CDR3 runs to 13 residues. The germline CDR1 and CDR2 sequences are LGHNA and YNFKEQ. The CDR3 loop reads CASSQGLRYEQYF. The CDR3 DNA is TGTGCCAGCAGCCAGGGACTCCGCTACGAGCAGTACTTC.

The chain recombines TRBV5-4 with TRBJ2-3; TRBD2 is a possible D gene (6 bases). The CDR3 consists of 15 residues. Trimming removed 2 bases at V and 0 bases at J, with 10 bases between. Germline values: CDR1 SGHNT, CDR2 YYREEE (reference sequence). The CDR3 DNA reads as TGTGCCAGCAGCTTACCAGGAGGGAGCACAGATACGCAGTATTTT. Protein product: CASSLPGGSTDTQYF. The variable domain in full, with the rest retrieved from reference TRBV5-4 and TRBJ2-3, is ETGVTQSPTHLIKTRGQQVTLRCSSQSGHNTVSWYQQALGQGPQFIFQYYREEENGRGNFPPRFSGLQFPNYSSELNVNALELDDSALYLCASSLPGGSTDTQYFGPGTRLTVL.